One and the same sample provided the 27 T cell receptor beta chains below, sequenced in a study of CD8 T cells in Susac syndrome. Reverse transcription of about 0.45 to 1 ug RNA was performed with random hexamers. TCRdb passed the immunoSEQ multiplex PCR reads through MiXCR, listing each CDR3 protein once. Here the sample spans 100,000 to 150,000 distinct CDR3 sequences, around 96% being singletons. The source material was CD4+ T cells from PBMCs. Receptor source: a human donor in good health.

The V and J genes are TRBV19 and TRBJ2-3; 7 bases are a match to TRBD1. The CDR3 is 12 residues long. V was pared by 10 bases and J by 5 bases, with 6 bases of the junction left unmatched. CDR1 is LNHDA, CDR2 SQIVND, per germline (reference sequence). CDR3 DNA sequence: TGTGCCATACGGGACAGACTAGATACGCAGTATTTT. Encoded protein: CAIRDRLDTQYF.

This clonotype has only one observation. This chain links TRBV27 with TRBJ2-5, with D unclear. The CDR3 sequence is 13 residues long. Germline assignment: CDR1 MNHEY and CDR2 SMNVEV (reference sequence). The V end was cut by 5 bases, the J end by 0 bases, with 7 bases between. The CDR3 DNA reads TGTGCCAGCAGTCCCTCGTACCAAGAGACCCAGTACTTC. This translates into CASSPSYQETQYF.

The chain combines TRBV7-8 with TRBJ2-7, with D possibly matching TRBD2 (5 bases). Per the germline V gene, CDR1 is SGHVS and CDR2 is FQNEAQ. The CDR3 runs to 12 residues. Trimming left V 2 bases short and J 7 bases short, with 9 bases between. In DNA, the CDR3 is TGTGCCAGCAGCTTAAAGGCGGGTGAGCAGTACTTC. As protein: CASSLKAGEQYF.

Comment on this clonotype: Compared with germline, one end of the junction differs, possibly owing to a read error. The chain carries TRBV7-2 and TRBJ2-7; D is undetermined. The germline V gene encodes CDR1 SGHTA and CDR2 FQGNSA. CDR3 size: 13 residues. In DNA form, the CDR3 reads TGTGCCAGCAGCTTATCTTTCGTTTCAGGCCCGGACTTC. Protein: CASSLSFVSGPDF.

This chain links TRBV6-6 with TRBJ2-3; possible D gene TRBD2, 5 bases. CDR1 is MNHNY and CDR2 is SVGAGI in the germline V gene (reference sequence). The CDR3 consists of 15 residues. V was shortened by 4 bases and J by 3 bases, with 14 bases between the two germline ends. CDR3 in amino acids: CASSSYGLATDTQYF. CDR3 sequence (DNA): TGTGCCAGCAGTTCGTATGGTCTAGCAACAGATACGCAGTATTTT.

This clonotype was detected only a few times. The chain recombines TRBV2 with TRBJ2-5; D is unresolved. The CDR3 consists of 11 residues. Germline V gene lookup returns CDR1 SNHLY and CDR2 FYNNEI. The V and J ends lost 3 bases and 8 bases respectively, with 7 bases between them. This chain's CDR3 is CASSESGTQYF. The CDR3 DNA sequence: TGTGCCAGCAGTGAGTCGGGTACCCAGTACTTC.

This sequence joins TRBV6-2 or TRBV6-3 and TRBJ1-5; 8 bases line up with TRBD1. The CDR3 extends over 14 amino acids. Per germline, CDR1 MNHEY and CDR2 SVGEGT. V lost 2 bases and J lost 5; bases outside the gene matches: 2. The CDR3 is CASSYDRGHQPQHF. The CDR3 DNA reads TGTGCCAGCAGTTACGACAGGGGCCATCAGCCCCAGCATTTT.

J is TRBJ2-7 and V is TRBV5-8, with no clear D. V was shortened by 3 bases and J by 7 bases, with 14 bases between the two germline ends. Germline assignment: CDR1 SGHTS and CDR2 YDEGEE. This CDR3 spans 13 amino acids. The CDR3: CASSWVGLGEQYF. CDR3 nucleotide sequence: TGTGCCAGCAGCTGGGTAGGGCTGGGGGAGCAGTACTTC.

This CDR3 is CASSQGQTLYGYTF. DNA for the CDR3: TGTGCCAGCAGCCAGGGACAGACCCTATATGGCTACACCTTC. This chain connects TRBV7-2 to TRBJ1-2, with 7 bases matching TRBD1. This CDR3 comprises 14 residues. The junction had 8 bases not matched to a gene; V was cut back by 5 bases and J by 5 bases. Germline V CDR1 and CDR2: SGHTA, FQGNSA.

The gene calls are TRBV27 and TRBJ2-4, with no clear D. The CDR3 runs to 13 residues. V lost 5 bases and J 0 bases, leaving 5 bases between the germline ends. Per germline, CDR1 MNHEY and CDR2 SMNVEV (reference sequence). Here the CDR3 DNA reads TGTGCCAGCAGTACGCTAGCCAAAAACATTCAGTACTTC. The encoded protein is CASSTLAKNIQYF.

The V and J genes are TRBV6-2 or TRBV6-3 and TRBJ1-5; D is uncertain. In germline, CDR1 is MNHEY, CDR2 SVGEGT. The CDR3 contains 17 residues. Deletions cut 8 bases from V and 0 bases from J, with 20 bases between. CDR3 sequence: CASAPVRRLTSNQPQHF. The CDR3 nucleotides are TGTGCCAGCGCTCCTGTGAGGCGGTTGACTAGCAATCAGCCCCAGCATTTT.

This chain links TRBV24-1 with TRBJ2-1; the D is unclear. The CDR3 has 13 residues. Germline values: CDR1 KGHDR, CDR2 SFDVKD. The V and J ends lost 6 bases and 6 bases respectively, with 11 bases between them. This chain's CDR3 is CATSKLDVNEQFF. DNA of the CDR3: TGTGCCACCAGTAAGCTGGACGTCAATGAGCAGTTCTTC.

The chain recombines TRBV3-1 with TRBJ2-1, with unresolved D. The CDR3 contains 12 residues. Germline CDR1 reads LGHDT; CDR2 reads YNNKEL (reference sequence). V was cut by 1 base and J by 6 bases, with 4 bases left in between. The CDR3 nucleotides are TGTGCCAGCAGCCAAGTTGGCAATGAGCAGTTCTTC. This sequence encodes CASSQVGNEQFF.

The chain carries TRBV29-1 and TRBJ2-1; D could derive from TRBD1 or TRBD2 (6 bases each). This CDR3 region has 14 residues. Germline V gives CDR1 SQVTM, CDR2 ANQGSEA. Trimming took 7 bases from V and 8 from J, leaving 21 bases between them. The CDR3 DNA is TGCAGCGCCGGTAGGGGCGGAAGGGGGGATGAGCAGTTCTTC. Protein: CSAGRGGRGDEQFF.

This chain uses TRBV28 with TRBJ2-5; D ambiguous. The germline CDR1 and CDR2 sequences are MDHEN and SYDVKM. V lost 7 bases and J 0 bases, leaving 12 bases between the germline ends. This CDR3 is built from 14 residues. CDR3: CASIDGPHQETQYF. The CDR3 DNA reads TGTGCCAGCATCGATGGACCACACCAAGAGACCCAGTACTTC.

V is TRBV23-1 and J is TRBJ1-1; TRBD1 aligns across 8 bases. TRBV23-1 qualifies as an ORF whose function is uncertain. CDR3 length: 16 residues. After removal of 4 bases from V and 1 base from J, the junction contained 8 bases not matched to a gene. Written as DNA, the CDR3 is TGCGCCAGCAGTCCACCTTGGGGGACAGGGAACACTGAAGCTTTCTTT. This sequence encodes CASSPPWGTGNTEAFF.

This sequence joins TRBV12-3 or TRBV12-4 and TRBJ2-5; 8 bases agree with TRBD1. This CDR3 is 14 amino acids long. The V gene end was trimmed by 4 bases and the J gene end by 4 bases; junction bases not matched to a gene: 5. The chain's CDR3 is CASSSTGGRETQYF. The CDR3 DNA reads as TGTGCCAGCAGTTCCACAGGGGGGAGAGAGACCCAGTACTTC.

V usage is TRBV2 and J usage is TRBJ2-3; D might be TRBD2 (7 bases). V lost 6 bases and J lost 4, with 8 bases in between. This CDR3 spans 12 amino acids. CDR1 is SNHLY, CDR2 FYNNEI, per germline. The CDR3 region has the DNA TGTGCCAGCAGGGGGGGGCCAGATACGCAGTATTTT. This encodes CASRGGPDTQYF.

The chain carries TRBV2 and TRBJ1-5; D not resolved. The CDR3 loop spans 14 amino acids. Trimming removed 2 bases at V and 11 bases at J, with 16 bases between. Germline CDR1 SNHLY, CDR2 FYNNEI. CDR3 in amino acids: CASSESPAVAAQHF. The DNA for the CDR3 is TGTGCCAGCAGTGAATCCCCGGCGGTTGCGGCCCAGCATTTT.

This chain links TRBV19 with TRBJ1-5; D remains unclear. CDR1 LNHDA and CDR2 SQIVND come from the germline V gene (reference sequence). V shed 7 bases and J shed 2 bases, with 15 bases lying between them. The CDR3 loop spans 15 amino acids. CDR3 DNA: TGTGCCAGTACCCCCGTAGGGCTCCGCAATCAGCCCCAGCATTTT. It encodes CASTPVGLRNQPQHF.

V is TRBV6-6 and J is TRBJ2-5; tentatively, D is TRBD1 (5 bases). This CDR3 is built from 12 residues. The ends were cut back, 8 bases at V and 2 bases at J, with 9 bases in the middle. Germline V lookup: CDR1 MNHNY, CDR2 SVGAGI (reference sequence). The CDR3 here is CASRTPQETQYF. CDR3 DNA: TGTGCCAGCCGGACACCTCAAGAGACCCAGTACTTC.

The genes are TRBV20-1 and TRBJ1-2, with D possibly being TRBD1 (6 bases). Trimming pared 6 bases from V and 4 bases from J, leaving 12 bases between. CDR3 length: 12 amino acids. Germline loops: CDR1 DFQATT, CDR2 SNEGSKA (reference sequence). The CDR3 loop reads CSARPGAYGYTF. As DNA, the CDR3 is TGCAGTGCACGGCCGGGGGCCTATGGCTACACCTTC.

The chain is built from TRBV5-1 and TRBJ2-5; perhaps TRBD1 as D (7 bases). CDR1 and CDR2 from the germline V gene are SGHRS and YFSETQ. The CDR3 covers 14 residues. Trimming cost V 5 bases and J 5 bases, with 16 bases left between them. The CDR3 DNA follows: TGCGCCAGCAGTCCTACGACAGGGAGGGAGACCCAGTACTTC. This encodes CASSPTTGRETQYF.

V usage is TRBV29-1 and J usage is TRBJ2-1; D is unresolved. In germline, CDR1 is SQVTM, CDR2 ANQGSEA. V was shortened by 8 bases and J by 6 bases, with 23 bases between the two germline ends. The CDR3 runs to 15 residues. The CDR3 reads CSSCLGTRPGNEQFF. For the CDR3, the DNA is TGCAGCTCATGCCTAGGTACACGCCCTGGCAATGAGCAGTTCTTC.

The CDR3 loop is CASSVDTLAKNIQYF. The CDR3 DNA is TGTGCCAGCAGTGTAGACACCCTAGCCAAAAACATTCAGTACTTC. V usage is TRBV2 and J usage is TRBJ2-4; D call uncertain. The CDR3 extends over 15 amino acids. CDR1 and CDR2 (germline): SNHLY, FYNNEI. Trimming took 4 bases from V and 0 from J, leaving 10 bases between them.

The J gene is TRBJ1-1, the V gene TRBV10-3, with 7 bases that match TRBD1. Per germline, CDR1 ENHRY and CDR2 SYGVKD. CDR3 size: 13 residues. The ends lost 6 bases at V and 5 bases at J; junction bases unmatched: 6. CDR3 nucleotide sequence: TGTGCCATCAGGACAGGGAGGGAGACTGAAGCTTTCTTT. This translates into CAIRTGRETEAFF.

This clonotype was recorded only once. The chain links TRBV7-2 to TRBJ2-1; TRBD2 matches at 11 bases. Unmatched junction bases numbered 2, after V lost 1 base and J lost 3 bases. The CDR3 extends over 16 amino acids. Germline V gives CDR1 SGHTA, CDR2 FQGNSA. The CDR3 reads CASSLGTSGLYNEQFF. CDR3 sequence (DNA): TGTGCCAGCAGCTTAGGGACTAGCGGGCTCTACAATGAGCAGTTCTTC.